This T cell receptor (beta chain) comes out of a study of T cell repertoires in cytomegalovirus infection. The ends lost 2 bases at V and 6 bases at J; junction bases unmatched: 8. Germline CDR1 is SGDLS and CDR2 is YYNGEE. This CDR3 is built from 14 residues. TCRdb recomputed calls from the reads with MiXCR, one row per CDR3 protein. The table records around 440,000 distinct CDR3 sequences, around 11% of them present only once. Sequencing was done on a sample of PBMCs. This clonotype was sampled from a human donor in good health (CMV status not recorded). Some clones in this sample may be carry-over from other donors' samples. The chain carries TRBV9 and TRBJ2-7, with 7 bases matching TRBD2. In DNA, the CDR3 is TGTGCCAGCAGCGTCGAGCGGGATGGTCTCGAGCAGTACTTC. Amino acid sequence: CASSVERDGLEQYF.